Below, 20 T cell receptor beta chains from the same sample are listed, as sequenced in a study of blood T cells in healthy people across ages. A J-beta primer mix and a sample-barcoded 5' primer were used in a second PCR of about 7 to 11 cycles. TCRdb called the 5' RACE reads again in MiXCR, with one record for every CDR3 protein. The profile shows fewer than 900,000 distinct CDR3 sequences, 40% to 45% of them singletons. The sequencing input was blood. These receptors were obtained from a woman aged 55-69 years in good health.

The V call is TRBV3-1, the J call TRBJ2-4, with 10 bases lining up with TRBD1. V shed 4 bases, J shed 12 bases, and the junction held 3 bases outside the gene matches. The V gene's germline CDR1 is LGHDT and CDR2 YNNKEL (reference sequence). CDR3 length equals 12 residues. CDR3 nucleotide sequence: TGTGCCAGCAGCCGGGACAGGGGCCATCAGTACTTC. It yields the protein CASSRDRGHQYF. The whole variable domain, filled in from reference TRBV3-1 and TRBJ2-4, reads DTAVSQTPKYLVTQMGNDKSIKCEQNLGHDTMYWYKQDSKKFLKIMFSYNNKELIINETVPNRFSPKSPDKAHLNLHINSLELGDSAVYFCASSRDRGHQYFGAGTRLSVL.

The V call is TRBV28, the J call TRBJ1-2, with D possibly matching TRBD1 (5 bases). Germline V gives CDR1 MDHEN, CDR2 SYDVKM. The CDR3 consists of 13 residues. The V gene lost 5 bases and the J gene lost 4 bases, with 11 bases spanning the gap. The chain's CDR3 is CASSPNGGYGYTF. CDR3 in DNA: TGTGCCAGCAGTCCAAACGGGGGCTATGGCTACACCTTC.

V and J are TRBV20-1 and TRBJ2-5, with 8 nucleotides matching TRBD1. Germline CDR1 DFQATT, CDR2 SNEGSKA (reference sequence). This CDR3 is 15 amino acids long. V lost 6 bases to trimming and J lost 2 bases; unmatched junction nucleotides: 11. The CDR3: CSARPGGGWQETQYF. The CDR3 bases are TGCAGTGCGAGACCAGGGGGCGGGTGGCAAGAGACCCAGTACTTC.

The CDR3 protein is CASRIGTSWFPSTDTQYF. DNA of the CDR3: TGTGCCAGCAGGATCGGGACTAGCTGGTTTCCAAGCACAGATACGCAGTATTTT. This chain uses TRBV6-1 with TRBJ2-3; TRBD2 matches 9 bases. CDR1 and CDR2 from the germline V gene are MNHNS and SASEGT. The V gene end was trimmed by 6 bases and the J gene end by 0 bases; junction bases not matched to a gene: 13. This CDR3 is built from 18 residues.

The chain has TRBV12-3 or TRBV12-4 and TRBJ2-3, with D possibly matching TRBD1 (5 bases). V lost 6 bases to trimming and J lost 4 bases, with 14 bases between them. This CDR3 has 14 residues. The DNA for the CDR3 is TGTGCCAGCAGCCGCAGACAGAGAGCAGATACGCAGTATTTT. The encoded protein is CASSRRQRADTQYF.

The V and J genes are TRBV30 and TRBJ2-7, with no clear D. Trimming stripped 0 bases from V and 2 bases from J, with 8 bases between. Germline-derived CDR1 and CDR2 are GTSNPN and SVGIG (reference sequence). The CDR3 has 13 amino acids. CDR3 sequence (DNA): TGTGCCTGGAGTGTAGACAACACCTACGAGCAGTACTTC. This sequence encodes CAWSVDNTYEQYF.

This clonotype was seen a handful of times. This chain links TRBV10-3 with TRBJ2-3, with D tentatively TRBD2 (6 bases). Looked up from germline, CDR1 is ENHRY and CDR2 is SYGVKD. V gave up 0 bases and J gave up 3 bases, with 10 bases separating them. The CDR3 spans 15 residues. CDR3 DNA sequence: TGTGCCATCAGTGAGTCGCTGGGACTGACAGATACGCAGTATTTT. Protein sequence: CAISESLGLTDTQYF.

This clonotype occurred a few times. V and J are TRBV29-1 and TRBJ1-2; possibly TRBD1 for D (6 bases). The germline V gene has CDR1 SQVTM and CDR2 ANQGSEA. This CDR3 region has 12 residues. V dropped 6 bases and J dropped 0 bases, with 8 bases sitting between them. CDR3 sequence: CSVGTSNYGYTF. The CDR3 bases are TGCAGCGTAGGGACATCTAACTATGGCTACACCTTC.

This clonotype appeared a few times. The gene calls are TRBV11-2 and TRBJ2-3, with D tentatively TRBD1 (7 bases). The CDR3 contains 17 residues. Germline CDR1 is SGHAT and CDR2 is FQNNGV. The ends were cut back, 0 bases at V and 8 bases at J, with 21 bases in the middle. In DNA, the CDR3 is TGTGCCAGCAGCTTAGATGGGGAGAGGGGGCGCGGGATTACGCAGTATTTT. It translates to CASSLDGERGRGITQYF.

This sequence joins TRBV20-1 and TRBJ1-4, with D perhaps matching TRBD1 (5 bases). The CDR3 consists of 14 residues. Germline V gene sequence: CDR1 DFQATT, CDR2 SNEGSKA (reference sequence). Deletions cut 1 base from V and 8 bases from J, with 14 bases between. The CDR3 is CSARAAAGIEKLFF. CDR3 DNA sequence: TGCAGTGCTAGAGCGGCGGCAGGGATAGAAAAACTGTTTTTT.

The V gene is TRBV7-9, the J gene TRBJ2-3, with unresolved D. The CDR3 is 13 residues long. In germline, CDR1 is SEHNR, CDR2 FQNEAQ (reference sequence). The V gene lost 3 bases and the J gene lost 4 bases, with 8 bases spanning the gap. In DNA, the CDR3 is TGTGCCAGCAGCTTTTTGGGTTCAGATACGCAGTATTTT. Amino acids: CASSFLGSDTQYF.

This clonotype has more than one count but fewer than ten. V is TRBV20-1 and J is TRBJ2-4, with TRBD2 matching over 12 bases. The J call may not be correct, given that the DNA end is closer to TRBJ2-7. The germline V gene has CDR1 DFQATT and CDR2 SNEGSKA (reference sequence). CDR3 length: 13 residues. CDR3 amino acids: CSAIPSGRDEQYF. The CDR3 DNA follows: TGCAGTGCTATCCCTAGCGGGAGGGACGAGCAGTACTTC.

This chain links TRBV24-1 with TRBJ2-3; D tentatively fits TRBD1 or TRBD2 (5 bases each). The CDR3 length is 17 residues. V was trimmed by 4 bases and J by 7 bases, leaving 23 bases between them. Germline V gives CDR1 KGHDR, CDR2 SFDVKD. This chain's CDR3 is CATSESGLLGQMNTQYF. The CDR3 region has the DNA TGTGCCACCAGTGAGTCGGGGCTTCTAGGGCAGATGAATACGCAGTATTTT.

This clonotype was observed a few times. The genes are TRBV20-1 and TRBJ2-7, with 9 bases matching TRBD1. The CDR3 has 15 amino acids. The trim removed 1 base at V and 3 bases at J, leaving 7 bases unmatched. Germline V gene sequence: CDR1 DFQATT, CDR2 SNEGSKA (reference sequence). The CDR3 loop is CSARAAGTGNYEQYF. CDR3 nucleotides: TGCAGTGCTAGAGCCGCCGGGACAGGGAACTACGAGCAGTACTTC.

This chain uses TRBV7-9 with TRBJ2-5, with a tentative D call TRBD2 (5 bases). The DNA end is more similar to TRBJ2-7, so the J call may be wrong. The CDR3 consists of 15 residues. CDR1 and CDR2 from the germline V gene are SEHNR and FQNEAQ (reference sequence). This CDR3 is CASSSSGLWRSEQYF. In DNA form, the CDR3 reads TGTGCCAGCAGCTCATCCGGACTTTGGCGATCCGAGCAGTACTTC.

This chain connects TRBV3-1 to TRBJ2-1; the D is unclear. The end of the DNA fits TRBJ2-7 better, so the J call may be wrong. Germline-derived CDR1 and CDR2 are LGHDT and YNNKEL (reference sequence). The CDR3 contains 15 residues. The CDR3: CASSQDLTGHNEQYF. As DNA, the CDR3 is TGTGCCAGCAGCCAAGATTTGACTGGCCACAATGAGCAGTACTTC.

The table lists this clonotype with a few counts. The rearrangement joins TRBV29-1 to TRBJ2-7, with 10 bases matching TRBD1. Germline V gene sequence: CDR1 SQVTM, CDR2 ANQGSEA. This CDR3 spans 14 amino acids. Unmatched junction bases numbered 9, after V lost 6 bases and J lost 4 bases. CDR3 DNA: TGCAGCGTGACAACGGACAGGGGGATTTACGAGCAGTACTTC. Amino acids: CSVTTDRGIYEQYF.

In its sample, this clonotype was seen a few times. The chain links TRBV5-1 to TRBJ2-1, with 7 positions matching TRBD2. CDR3 size: 15 residues. Trimming at V came to 3 bases and at J to 8 bases, leaving 11 bases not matched to a gene. Per the germline V gene, CDR1 is SGHRS and CDR2 is YFSETQ. CDR3 region: CASSSGTTLDDEQFF. The CDR3 nucleotides are TGCGCCAGCAGCTCCGGGACTACCCTAGACGATGAGCAGTTCTTC.

This sequence joins TRBV10-3 and TRBJ2-4, with D possibly matching TRBD1 (6 bases). The J call could be wrong; TRBJ2-7 is a better fit for the DNA end. The CDR3 consists of 14 residues. Germline lookup yields CDR1 ENHRY and CDR2 SYGVKD. Written as DNA, the CDR3 is TGTGCCATCAGTGAGTCCGGACAGAACTACGAGCAGTACTTC. It yields the protein CAISESGQNYEQYF.

This clonotype appeared many times. This chain uses TRBV12-3 or TRBV12-4 with TRBJ2-6; D gene ambiguous. The CDR3 totals 15 residues. V lost 4 bases to trimming and J lost 0 bases, with 7 bases between them. CDR3: CASSSRPSGANVLTF. The CDR3 DNA follows: TGTGCCAGCAGTTCCCGCCCCTCTGGGGCCAACGTCCTGACTTTC.